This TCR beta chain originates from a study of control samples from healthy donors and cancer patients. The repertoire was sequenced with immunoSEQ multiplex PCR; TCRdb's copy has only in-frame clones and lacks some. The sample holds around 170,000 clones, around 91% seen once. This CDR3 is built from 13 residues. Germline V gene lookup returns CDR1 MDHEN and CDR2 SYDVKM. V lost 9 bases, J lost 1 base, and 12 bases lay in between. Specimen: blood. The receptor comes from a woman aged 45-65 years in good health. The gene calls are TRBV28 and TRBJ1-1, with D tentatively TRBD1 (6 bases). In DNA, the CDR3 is TGTGCCAGTAAAGTCAGGGGGAACACTGAAGCTTTCTTT. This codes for CASKVRGNTEAFF.